This T cell receptor beta chain was captured in a study of regulatory T cells in long-lasting Graves disease. The CDR3 length is 15 residues. The V segment lost 9 bases and the J segment 2 bases; nucleotides outside the gene matches: 10. CDR1 and CDR2 from the germline V gene are SNHLY and FYNNEI. This clonotype has at least ten counts. Its antigen is undetermined. The study, taken as a whole, reports: Accuracy might have suffered from few samples.

The sample's time point: newly diagnosed GD, antithyroid drugs for less than 3 months. Generation of the TCR library employed RNA extracted from PBMCs. Through Arm-PCR of CDR3 regions and iRepertoire HTBI primers, TCR beta libraries were built. TCRdb reprocessed the multiplex PCR reads with MiXCR, giving one entry per CDR3 protein. This repertoire shows roughly 510,000 distinct CDR3 sequences, about 16% found once; its top ten account for around 13%. In addition, the sample was reused for a study of T cells in Graves' hyperthyroidism and ophthalmopathy.

The starting material was peripheral blood mononuclear cells (PBMCs), obtained at new diagnosis, from a patient treated with antithyroid drugs. This chain uses TRBV2 with TRBJ2-3; TRBD2 matches at 8 bases. The clonotype was recovered from a man younger than 35 with Graves disease. The DNA of the CDR3 is TGTGCCAGTGCCCCACTAGCGGAAAACACAGATACGCAGTATTTT. Translated: CASAPLAENTDTQYF.